This T cell receptor beta chain derives from a study of OX40 agonist ivuxolimab in advanced cancers. V was pared by 4 bases and J by 4 bases, with 4 bases of the junction left unmatched. Germline CDR1 reads SGHTA; CDR2 reads FQGTGA. The CDR3 is made up of 15 amino acids. Repertoires were generated with immunoSEQ multiplex PCR, while TCRdb's copy carries only in-frame clones and drops some. The sample contains tens of thousands of clones, 65% to 85% of which appear only once. This rearrangement joins TRBV7-3 to TRBJ2-1; 10 bases are shared with TRBD2. The receptor's source is an adult with an advanced solid tumor such as melanoma, head and neck, liver or kidney cancer. The sample in question was CD4+ or CD8+ T cells sorted from blood, obtained in a trial of the OX40 agonist ivuxolimab. CDR3 bases: TGTGCCAGCAGCTCACTAGCGGGGATTTACAATGAGCAGTTCTTC. Residues: CASSSLAGIYNEQFF.